The 15 T cell receptor beta chains listed next were all sequenced from one sample in a study of molecular identifiers for immune sequencing clone quantification. TCRdb re-called the PCR reads with MiXCR, one entry per CDR3 protein. This repertoire shows under 650,000 distinct CDR3 sequences, just under 20% found once; its top ten account for 0.85%. Sequencing was done on a sample of naive CD8+ T cells from blood, with Jurkat cell RNA spiked in. Regarding subset: FACS-sorted CD8+CD4-CCR7+CD45RA+ naive T cells. These receptors originate from a human donor in good health. Some libraries in this study had Jurkat cell RNA spiked in.

This clonotype has a count of ten or more. V usage is TRBV19 and J usage is TRBJ2-7; D is tentatively TRBD1 or TRBD2 (5 bases each). Germline CDR1 and CDR2: LNHDA and SQIVND (reference sequence). Trimming removed 2 bases at V and 5 bases at J, with 10 bases between. This CDR3 has 13 amino acids. The chain's CDR3 is CASSIRDGHEQYF. The DNA of the CDR3 is TGTGCCAGTAGTATAAGGGACGGCCACGAGCAGTACTTC.

CDR3 in amino acids: CASSHLTGIPGELFF. The CDR3 bases are TGTGCCAGCAGCCACCTGACAGGGATCCCCGGGGAGCTGTTTTTT. The V call is TRBV5-4, the J call TRBJ2-2; 7 bases align to TRBD1. The CDR3 sequence is 15 residues long. The germline CDR1 and CDR2 sequences are SGHNT and YYREEE (reference sequence). V was clipped by 4 bases and J by 6 bases; unmatched bases: 9.

Ten or more counts support this clonotype. The gene calls are TRBV7-2 and TRBJ1-1, with 9 bases that match TRBD1. The CDR3 is 17 residues long. With 5 bases clipped from V and 0 bases from J, the junction kept 10 bases outside the gene matches. Per germline, CDR1 SGHTA and CDR2 FQGNSA. The CDR3 bases are TGTGCCAGCAGCCCCTTCCCGGGGGACAGGGTGAACACTGAAGCTTTCTTT. The encoded protein is CASSPFPGDRVNTEAFF.

Turning to this clonotype: Given a much more abundant clone one base away, this may be a read error. The genes are TRBV7-9 and TRBJ1-1, with 7 nucleotides matching TRBD1. The V gene's germline CDR1 is SEHNR and CDR2 FQNEAQ (reference sequence). This CDR3 has 17 amino acids. CDR3 amino acids: CASGLIPGTEPNTEAFF. The CDR3 nucleotides read TGTGCCAGCGGCTTAATACCCGGGACAGAACCAAACACTGAAGCTTTCTTT.

This clonotype was recorded many times. The chain recombines TRBV6-5 with TRBJ2-7, with D perhaps matching TRBD1 (7 bases). The V end was cut by 2 bases, the J end by 6 bases, with 14 bases between. Germline assignment: CDR1 MNHEY and CDR2 SVGAGI. CDR3 length: 14 residues. CDR3 residues: CASSYPVQGGEQYF. The CDR3 DNA reads as TGTGCCAGCAGTTACCCGGTGCAGGGGGGCGAGCAGTACTTC.

This clonotype has a count of ten or more. This chain uses TRBV11-2 with TRBJ2-7; tentatively, D is TRBD1 (6 bases). The CDR3 covers 14 residues. V was trimmed by 5 bases and J by 4 bases, leaving 15 bases between them. Germline lookup yields CDR1 SGHAT and CDR2 FQNNGV. For the CDR3, the DNA is TGTGCCAGCAGCCCTGAACAGGGATTGTACGAGCAGTACTTC. Its translation is CASSPEQGLYEQYF.

Many counts were recorded for this clonotype. V is TRBV13 and J is TRBJ1-1, with D possibly being TRBD1 (5 bases). Germline CDR1 and CDR2: PRHDT and FYEKMQ (reference sequence). The CDR3 loop spans 14 amino acids. V was trimmed by 4 bases and J by 0 bases, leaving 9 bases between them. CDR3 protein: CASSSGPMNTEAFF. CDR3 sequence (DNA): TGTGCCAGCAGCTCGGGACCGATGAACACTGAAGCTTTCTTT.

A remark on this clonotype: A much larger clone sits a single nucleotide away, making a read error possible. The rearrangement links TRBV9 to TRBJ1-2; a weak D match, TRBD1 (6 bases). Germline V gene data show CDR1 as SGDLS and CDR2 as YYNGEE. The CDR3 consists of 16 residues. CDR3 nucleotide sequence: TGTGTCAGCAGCGCCACTAGGACAGACACAACTAAAGGCTACACCTTC. It specifies CVSSATRTDTTKGYTF.

This clonotype showed up just once. The chain carries TRBV6-5 and TRBJ2-3; 7 nucleotides agree with TRBD1. This CDR3 contains 16 residues. Per germline, CDR1 MNHEY and CDR2 SVGAGI. Germline trimming cut 0 bases from V and 2 bases from J; bases unmatched to any gene: 5. CDR3 residues: CASSYSWDSSTDTQYF. In DNA, the CDR3 is TGTGCCAGCAGTTACTCCTGGGACAGTTCCACAGATACGCAGTATTTT.

As for this clonotype: A much bigger clone sits one base away, suggesting this may be a read error. This CDR3 is missing its conserved last phenylalanine or tryptophan, likely due to a read error. CDR3 coding DNA: TGTGCCAGCAGCCCACCGGGTTTTTCCTACAATGAGCAGTTCCTC. This gives the protein CASSPPGFSYNEQFL. The chain uses TRBV11-2 and TRBJ2-1; D uncertain. Germline values: CDR1 SGHAT, CDR2 FQNNGV. The V end was cut by 5 bases, the J end by 1 base, with 12 bases between. This CDR3 comprises 15 residues.

This clonotype was seen only a few times. The chain recombines TRBV7-9 with TRBJ2-2, with D possibly being TRBD2 (6 bases). Trimming pared 1 base from V and 8 bases from J, leaving 17 bases between. The V gene's germline CDR1 is SEHNR and CDR2 FQNEAQ (reference sequence). CDR3 length: 16 residues. CDR3 amino acids: CASSLEEGLHRGELFF. In DNA, the CDR3 is TGTGCCAGCAGCTTAGAGGAGGGACTGCACCGGGGGGAGCTGTTTTTT.

This sequence joins TRBV28 and TRBJ2-2; 8 bases are shared with TRBD1. CDR1 is MDHEN, CDR2 SYDVKM, per germline. Trimming removed 7 bases from V and 4 bases from J; junction bases left unmatched: 11. This CDR3 is 16 amino acids long. CDR3 amino acids: CASNFRAGGGTGELFF. The DNA of the CDR3 is TGTGCCAGCAATTTCAGGGCAGGGGGCGGCACCGGGGAGCTGTTTTTT.

As for this clonotype: With a much larger clone just one base away, this may be a read error. The chain uses TRBV13 and TRBJ1-1, with D possibly TRBD1 on 5 matching bases. The CDR3 is 13 residues long. Germline V gene sequence: CDR1 PRHDT, CDR2 FYEKMQ (reference sequence). The V end lost 4 bases, the J end lost 4 bases, and 10 bases lay between the germline ends. The CDR3 loop is CASSSDSSTEAFF. The CDR3 DNA follows: TGTGCCAGCAGCTCAGACAGTAGCACTGAAGCTTTCTTT.

At least ten counts were recorded for this clonotype. This sequence joins TRBV12-3 or TRBV12-4 and TRBJ1-5; D ambiguous. Trimming took off 3 bases at V and 5 bases at J, with 14 bases between the two ends. This CDR3 has 15 residues. The CDR3 loop is CASSFATGGYQPQHF. The CDR3 bases are TGTGCCAGCAGTTTTGCGACCGGAGGCTATCAGCCCCAGCATTTT.

At least ten counts were recorded for this clonotype. The J gene is TRBJ2-5, the V gene TRBV2; the D call may be TRBD1 or TRBD2 (5 bases each). Germline CDR1 and CDR2: SNHLY and FYNNEI. V was pared by 5 bases and J by 4 bases, with 29 bases between. This CDR3 is 19 amino acids long. The CDR3 here is CASSNSGALGPPYGETQYF. The CDR3, as DNA: TGTGCCAGCAGTAATAGTGGAGCCCTGGGACCGCCTTATGGAGAGACCCAGTACTTC.